This TCR beta chain was captured by sequencing in a study of T-cell reconstitution after alpha-beta-depleted transplantation in children. Study-wide results and limits: Reportedly, only several hundred clones from non-depleted graft cells drove alpha-beta T-cell counts at about two months. T-cell numbers and diversity, one year after transplant, stemmed largely from T cells that were newly produced. Diversity of TCRbeta at day 60 was high in some patients, arising from surviving recipient T cells and thymic progenitors.

Trimming left V 3 bases short and J 3 bases short, with 8 bases between. This CDR3 spans 14 amino acids. The germline CDR1 and CDR2 sequences are SGHDN and FVKESK. Ten or more counts support this clonotype. Its matching antigen is unknown. Unique molecular identifiers were used in preparing the TCRbeta library. TCRdb re-called the PCR reads with MiXCR, one entry per CDR3 protein. The repertoire holds about 240,000 distinct CDR3 sequences, with about a quarter as singletons. This chain uses TRBV14 with TRBJ2-2, with D possibly being TRBD1 (6 bases). This TCR derives from a girl between 2 and 10 years old with Fanconi anemia, due to receive a stem cell transplant. The specimen was PBMCs, collected before TCRalphabeta/CD19-depleted stem cell transplant. The CDR3 bases are TGTGCCAGCAGCCAGACAGGTCACACCGGGGAGCTGTTTTTT. This translates into CASSQTGHTGELFF.